In its sample, the clone carrying this T cell receptor beta chain was seen a few times. Its matching antigen is unknown. TCRdb's copy holds only in-frame clones and misses some; the assay was immunoSEQ multiplex PCR. The repertoire has approximately 3,100 clones, approximately 90% of them found once; the top ten carry about 5.4%. The CDR3 sequence is 14 residues long. The data belong to a study of chemoradiotherapy in HPV16-positive cancers. Study details: Candidate HPV-specific T-cell clones and common TCR motifs came from functional assays in a couple of HPV16-positive patients. Points from the study as a whole: Candidate HPV-specific clones and E7-related TCR motifs grew in tumor during treatment.

Over chemoradiotherapy, repertoires were sampled more than once. The chain uses TRBV21-1 and TRBJ2-5. TRBV21-1 is labeled a pseudogene. The sequenced sample was tumor tissue, obtained from a patient who underwent chemoradiotherapy. The sequence was collected from a human donor with HPV-associated anogenital cancer. The CDR3 region is CASTLASPWETQYF. CDR3 sequence (DNA): TGTGCCAGCACCCTGGCGAGCCCCTGGGAGACCCAGTACTTC.